This T cell receptor (beta chain) originates from a study of blood T cell repertoires in COVID-19. Across the whole study: Samples representing acute and convalescent COVID-19 were sourced from the United States, Italy and Spain.

In the study's own analysis: Researchers report that nucleated cell counts were estimated from reference gene primer amplification. Produced via immunoSEQ multiplex PCR; TCRdb's table is partial and in-frame only. V, J and clone size are those of that table, while D and trimming were read from the DNA. The table lists some 96,000 clones, approximately 87% of them singletons. The ends were cut back, 2 bases at V and 3 bases at J, with 11 bases in the middle. This CDR3 contains 14 residues. The germline gives CDR1 MDHEN, CDR2 SYDVKM. This sequence originates from a human donor in a cohort sampled during active COVID-19. The V call is TRBV28, the J call TRBJ2-7, with D possibly being TRBD1 (5 bases). The sample consisted of peripheral blood. The CDR3 nucleotides are TGTGCCAGCAGTTTAGAACAGGTAAACTACGAGCAGTACTTC. This encodes CASSLEQVNYEQYF. Filled out from reference TRBV28 and TRBJ2-7, the complete variable domain reads DVKVTQSSRYLVKRTGEKVFLECVQDMDHENMFWYRQDPGLGLRLIYFSYDVKMKEKGDIPEGYSVSREKKERFSLILESASTNQTSMYLCASSLEQVNYEQYFGPGTRLTVT.